The entry below describes one T cell receptor beta chain. Its antigen is not known. The sample is drawn from a study of PD-1 blockade in classical Hodgkin lymphoma. Whole-study results and caveats: Any patient who commenced nivolumab under 1 year after ASCT was excluded.

Some clones are missing from TCRdb's copy, which holds only in-frame ones; the method was immunoSEQ multiplex PCR. The sample lists 25,000 to 35,000 clones, approximately 82% occurring once. Each and every patient relapsed after autologous stem cell transplantation, and patients got differing brentuximab vedotin exposure. Relapsed/refractory classical Hodgkin lymphoma patients had complete, partial or progressive responses. The germline V gene encodes CDR1 MNHNY and CDR2 SVGAGI (reference sequence). V lost 6 bases to trimming and J lost 4 bases, with 9 bases between them. The CDR3 consists of 12 residues.

This chain links TRBV6-6 with TRBJ1-2; maybe TRBD1 (5 bases). This sequence was found in a human donor with classical Hodgkin lymphoma. Source: peripheral blood mononuclear cells (PBMCs), taken before the second cycle of nivolumab. The DNA for the CDR3 is TGTGCCAGCAGCTCCGGGACCTATGGCTACACCTTC. Translated, it gives CASSSGTYGYTF.